This TCR beta chain was documented in a study of blood T cells in healthy people across ages. Overall study: Capturing about one barcoded beta molecule per two T cells was achieved by template switching. General study results and limits: There were more naive CD4+ cells and higher diversity in long-lived donors than in aged donors.

A sample-barcoded 5' primer and a J-beta primer mix were used in a second PCR of roughly 7 to 11 cycles. MiXCR, applied by TCRdb to the 5' RACE reads, yields one record per CDR3 protein. This table has about 680,000 distinct CDR3 sequences, over 45% appearing once. Drawn from each donor were 8.5 to 10 milliliters of peripheral blood. With respect to this clonotype: Its target is not known.

The V gene's germline CDR1 is SQVTM and CDR2 ANQGSEA. The CDR3 contains 17 residues. V lost 2 bases and J lost 5, with 22 bases in between. Input material: blood. The chain couples TRBV29-1 to TRBJ2-1, with D possibly matching TRBD2 (5 bases). This receptor was taken from a woman aged 60-70 years in good health. The CDR3 protein is CSVETRKDYYGDNEQFF. In DNA, the CDR3 is TGCAGCGTTGAAACACGGAAAGACTACTACGGGGACAATGAGCAGTTCTTC.